These 17 T cell receptor beta chains share one sample of origin, sequenced in a study of CD4 T cells in relation to SARS-CoV-2 and coronaviruses. No antigen is known for these receptors. Generated by immunoSEQ multiplex PCR, the TCRdb table keeps only in-frame clones and is missing some. The table includes 26,000 or so clones, 60% to 80% detected once. CD4+ T cells from unexposed donors were obtained before the COVID-19 pandemic (2011-2018). CD4+ T cells were isolated from the cells after around eleven days of culture. Specimen: CD4+ T cells from PBMCs, cultured in vitro. The receptors come from a human donor in good health.

The chain has TRBV29-1 and TRBJ2-1, with 8 bases matching TRBD1. Trimming removed 3 bases from V and 8 bases from J; junction bases left unmatched: 9. The CDR3 is made up of 14 amino acids. CDR1 SQVTM and CDR2 ANQGSEA come from the germline V gene. The chain's CDR3 is CSVDRGRVSDEQFF. CDR3 coding DNA: TGCAGCGTTGACAGGGGGCGCGTCTCGGATGAGCAGTTCTTC.

This clone was observed a handful of times. This chain links TRBV11-3 with TRBJ1-1, with D hard to call. Trimming shortened V by 0 bases and J by 1 base, and 6 bases separated the two germline ends. The germline CDR1 and CDR2 sequences are SGHNT and YENEEA. The CDR3 length is 14 residues. The DNA for the CDR3 is TGTGCCAGCAGCTTAGACAGCACGAACACTGAAGCTTTCTTT. Translation gives CASSLDSTNTEAFF.

The chain joins TRBV18 to TRBJ2-7, with a possible D match to TRBD1 (5 bases). The CDR3 is 14 residues long. V lost 4 bases to trimming and J lost 5 bases, with 15 bases between them. Germline-derived CDR1 and CDR2 are KGHSH and LQKENI. The CDR3 DNA reads TGTGCCAGCTCACTCGCCGACAGTGCCCACGAGCAGTACTTC. Protein product: CASSLADSAHEQYF.

V is TRBV9 and J is TRBJ2-1; unclear D gene. This CDR3 region has 16 residues. The V end was cut by 1 base, the J end by 0 bases, with 11 bases between. Germline V gene lookup returns CDR1 SGDLS and CDR2 YYNGEE. The CDR3 DNA sequence: TGTGCCAGCAGCGTAACCCCGAGGAGCTCCTACAATGAGCAGTTCTTC. Protein sequence: CASSVTPRSSYNEQFF. The entire variable domain, with the rest obtained from reference TRBV9 and TRBJ2-1, is as follows: DSGVTQTPKHLITATGQRVTLRCSPRSGDLSVYWYQQSLDQGLQFLIQYYNGEERAKGNILERFSAQQFPDLHSELNLSSLELGDSALYFCASSVTPRSSYNEQFFGPGTRLTVL.

This chain joins TRBV2 and TRBJ1-1; D might be TRBD1 (6 bases). CDR1 is SNHLY and CDR2 is FYNNEI in the germline V gene. Trimming took off 3 bases at V and 6 bases at J, with 11 bases between the two ends. The CDR3 is 13 residues long. The CDR3 is CASSDRGGAEAFF. The CDR3 nucleotides read TGTGCCAGCAGTGACAGGGGAGGGGCTGAAGCTTTCTTT.

The V and J genes are TRBV6-5 and TRBJ2-6; possibly TRBD1 or TRBD2 for D (6 bases each). The length of the CDR3 is 14 residues. Deletions cut 6 bases from V and 4 bases from J, with 10 bases between. The V gene's germline CDR1 is MNHEY and CDR2 SVGAGI. The CDR3 bases are TGTGCCAGCAGGAGGGGGAGGGGGGCCAACGTCCTGACTTTC. Residues: CASRRGRGANVLTF.

The V and J genes are TRBV6-5 and TRBJ2-2, with TRBD1 identical over 8 bases. The germline V gene has CDR1 MNHEY and CDR2 SVGAGI. The V and J ends lost 8 bases and 4 bases, in that order; junction bases with no gene match: 6. This CDR3 comprises 14 residues. The CDR3 sequence is CASGQGVGTGELFF. The CDR3 bases are TGTGCCAGCGGACAGGGAGTCGGCACCGGGGAGCTGTTTTTT.

V and J are TRBV19 and TRBJ1-1; D is undetermined. Trimming removed 4 bases at V and 0 bases at J, with 18 bases between. CDR1 and CDR2 from the germline V gene are LNHDA and SQIVND (reference sequence). This CDR3 is built from 17 residues. CDR3 nucleotides: TGTGCCAGTAGTAATGTATTGGACCCTTCTATGAACACTGAAGCTTTCTTT. As protein: CASSNVLDPSMNTEAFF.

The V gene is TRBV4-3, the J gene TRBJ1-2; 10 bases line up with TRBD1. CDR3 length equals 13 residues. Germline CDR1 and CDR2: LGHNA and YSLEER. V lost 8 bases to trimming and J lost 7 bases; unmatched junction nucleotides: 7. In DNA, the CDR3 is TGCGCCAGCGCTCCGGGACAGGGGATTGGCTACACCTTC. Amino acid sequence: CASAPGQGIGYTF.

The chain's CDR3 is CASRGGLARLAEQYF. The CDR3 DNA is TGTGCCAGCAGGGGGGGACTAGCGCGACTGGCCGAGCAGTACTTC. The chain combines TRBV6-5 with TRBJ2-7, with 10 positions matching TRBD2. The V and J ends lost 6 bases and 6 bases, in that order; junction bases with no gene match: 11. From germline, CDR1 is MNHEY and CDR2 SVGAGI. The CDR3 loop spans 15 amino acids.

This chain connects TRBV7-2 to TRBJ1-5, with TRBD1 as a possible D gene (6 bases). The CDR3 consists of 13 residues. The germline V gene encodes CDR1 SGHTA and CDR2 FQGNSA. V lost 5 bases, J lost 6 bases, and 11 bases lay in between. Here the CDR3 DNA reads TGTGCCAGCAGCATGGGGGGGCCTCAGCCCCAGCATTTT. Its protein is CASSMGGPQPQHF.

The chain has TRBV6-5 and TRBJ1-5, with TRBD1 matching over 11 bases. Trimming cost V 5 bases and J 6 bases; bases outside gene matches: 6. Looked up from germline, CDR1 is MNHEY and CDR2 is SVGAGI. The CDR3 totals 15 residues. The CDR3 spells CASSPGTGGSQPQHF. CDR3 nucleotide sequence: TGTGCCAGCAGTCCCGGGACAGGGGGTAGTCAGCCCCAGCATTTT.

The chain links TRBV3-1 (or the pseudogene TRBV3-2) to TRBJ2-5; 7 nucleotides match TRBD1. Germline CDR1 LGHDT, CDR2 YNNKEL (reference sequence). After removal of 6 bases from V and 1 base from J, the junction contained 2 bases not matched to a gene. The CDR3 runs 13 residues. The CDR3 here is CASRGTVQETQYF. The CDR3 DNA follows: TGTGCCAGCAGAGGGACAGTCCAAGAGACCCAGTACTTC.

The chain links TRBV18 to TRBJ2-7; D gene ambiguous. The CDR3 has 12 amino acids. V was trimmed by 6 bases and J by 0 bases, leaving 6 bases between them. Germline V lookup: CDR1 KGHSH, CDR2 LQKENI. The CDR3, as DNA: TGTGCCAGCTCGTCGGACTCCTACGAGCAGTACTTC. Its translation: CASSSDSYEQYF.

This clone was seen only a few times. The chain is built from TRBV2 and TRBJ1-6; D unclear. V was trimmed by 8 bases and J by 5 bases, leaving 7 bases between them. Germline V gene sequence: CDR1 SNHLY, CDR2 FYNNEI. This CDR3 region has 12 residues. The CDR3 sequence: CASGQNNSPLHF. In DNA form, the CDR3 reads TGTGCCAGCGGGCAGAATAATTCACCCCTCCACTTT.

This clone came up a few times. The rearrangement links TRBV19 to TRBJ1-2; 8 bases line up with TRBD1. After removal of 3 bases from V and 13 bases from J, the junction contained 13 bases not matched to a gene. Per germline, CDR1 LNHDA and CDR2 SQIVND (reference sequence). The CDR3 length is 14 residues. CDR3 bases: TGTGCCAGTAGTATTTGGCGAACAGGGGGGACTGCCACCTTC. This encodes CASSIWRTGGTATF.

The V gene is TRBV28, the J gene TRBJ2-3, with D possibly matching TRBD1 (7 bases). V lost 4 bases and J 5 bases, leaving 10 bases between the germline ends. Germline CDR1 reads MDHEN; CDR2 reads SYDVKM. The CDR3 length is 13 residues. CDR3 protein: CASSSGGGDTQYF. The CDR3 bases are TGTGCCAGCAGTTCAGGGGGAGGAGATACGCAGTATTTT.